This T cell receptor (beta chain) was profiled in a study of T cell repertoires in cytomegalovirus infection. TCRdb fed the reads into MiXCR, producing one record per CDR3 protein. Of 480,000 or so distinct CDR3 sequences listed, about 11% were seen once; the top ten hold 10%. V lost 4 bases, J lost 2 bases, and 4 bases stayed unmatched. The CDR3 runs to 16 residues. Germline-derived CDR1 and CDR2 are SGHNT and YENEEA. The chain combines TRBV11-3 with TRBJ2-4; 11 bases fit TRBD1. This TCR came from a human donor in good health (CMV status not recorded). Some clones in this sample may be carry-over from other donors' samples. Sequences were obtained from PBMCs. Here the CDR3 reads CASSSGQGDSKNIQYF. The CDR3 DNA follows: TGTGCCAGCAGCTCGGGACAGGGGGACTCCAAAAACATTCAGTACTTC.